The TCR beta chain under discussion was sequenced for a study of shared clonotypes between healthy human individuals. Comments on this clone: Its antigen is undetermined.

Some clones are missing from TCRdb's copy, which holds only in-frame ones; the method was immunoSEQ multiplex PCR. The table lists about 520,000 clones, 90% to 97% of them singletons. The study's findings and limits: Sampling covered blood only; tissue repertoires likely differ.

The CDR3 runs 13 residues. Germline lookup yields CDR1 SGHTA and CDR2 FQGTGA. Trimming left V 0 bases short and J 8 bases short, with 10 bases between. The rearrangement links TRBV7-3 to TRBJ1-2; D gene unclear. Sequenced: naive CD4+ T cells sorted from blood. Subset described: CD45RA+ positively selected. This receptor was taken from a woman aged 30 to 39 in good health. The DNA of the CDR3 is TGTGCCAGCAGCTTAACGGCGGGAGAGGGCTACACCTTC. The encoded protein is CASSLTAGEGYTF.